This is a list of T cell receptor beta chains from one sample in a study of T cell changes during pregnancy in multiple sclerosis. The protocol was immunoSEQ multiplex PCR, while the TCRdb copy is restricted to in-frame clones and leaves out a portion. The data hold around 40,000 clones, with 92% observed a single time. Here the sequenced sample was CD4+ T cells from peripheral blood mononuclear cells, taken in the third trimester of pregnancy. The receptors here all came from a female donor with multiple sclerosis, enrolled in a pregnancy study. Each CDR3 is given with its conserved first and last residue. The D gene is left open where the match is weak. Where a row states a size, it is once, few, many or the class of an expanded clone; other rows omit it.

TGTGCCAGCAGCGAGCAGGGGGAGACCCAGTACTTC	CASSEQGETQYF	TRBV11-3	-	TRBJ2-5	-
TGTGCCAGCAGCTTATGGCAGGCCCCGGTTCAGCCCCAGCATTTT	CASSLWQAPVQPQHF	TRBV5-6	-	TRBJ1-5	-
TGTGCCAGCAGTGATCTATTCGAGGAAGCTTTCTTT	CASSDLFEEAFF	TRBV25-1	-	TRBJ1-1	-
TGTGCCAGCAGTGAATCAGGGTCTGGGTCACCCCTCCACTTT	CASSESGSGSPLHF	TRBV25-1	-	TRBJ1-6	-
TGTGCCAGTAGTACTAGGGGATACGAGCAGTACTTC	CASSTRGYEQYF	TRBV19	-	TRBJ2-7	-
TGTGCCAGCAGCGTACTATCTAGCGGGAGTGGTACCGGGGAGCTGTTTTTT	CASSVLSSGSGTGELFF	TRBV9	-	TRBJ2-2	TRBD2
TGTGCCAGCTCATCGGTTAGCGGGAGTGGCCAAGAGACCCAGTACTTC	CASSSVSGSGQETQYF	TRBV18	-	TRBJ2-5	TRBD2
TGTGCTAGCAGCTTGCGGGATAACACTGAAGCTTTCTTT	CASSLRDNTEAFF	TRBV7-7	few	TRBJ1-1	-
TGTGCCTGGAGTTCAGAGGGGCGCGGGGTTGGCTACACCTTC	CAWSSEGRGVGYTF	TRBV30	-	TRBJ1-2	-
TGTGCCAGCAGCGCTTCACTCCCTAACTATGGCTACACCTTC	CASSASLPNYGYTF	TRBV14	once	TRBJ1-2	-
TGTGCCAGCAGCCCACAGGGGATCTCTGGAAACACCATATATTTT	CASSPQGISGNTIYF	TRBV2	-	TRBJ1-3	TRBD1
TGTGCCAGCAGTGAACAGGACAGCGGCTACACCTTC	CASSEQDSGYTF	TRBV6-1	-	TRBJ1-2	-
TGTGCCAGCAGCTTAGGCCCCTCGGGGAGGCGGGAGACCCAGTACTTC	CASSLGPSGRRETQYF	TRBV7-2	-	TRBJ2-5	-
TGTGCCAGCAGCCGTTCAGCGGGAAAGAGTTACGAGCAGTACTTC	CASSRSAGKSYEQYF	TRBV28	-	TRBJ2-7	TRBD2
TGTGCCAGCAGCGGCGCGGGGGGAGGAGAGACCCAGTACTTC	CASSGAGGGETQYF	TRBV7-6	-	TRBJ2-5	TRBD2
TGTGCCAGCAGTTACGGGGGCTCTAGCACAGATACGCAGTATTTT	CASSYGGSSTDTQYF	TRBV6-5	-	TRBJ2-3	-
TGTGCCAGCGGCAGACAGGGGAGGGTCACTGAAGCTTTCTTT	CASGRQGRVTEAFF	TRBV6-5	-	TRBJ1-1	TRBD1
TGTGCCTGGAGTAGGAAAATAGCGGGAGGTGGGGAGCAGTACTTC	CAWSRKIAGGGEQYF	TRBV30	-	TRBJ2-7	TRBD2
TGTGCCAGCAGTGAGGGACTAGCGGGAGGATCTTACACAGATACGCAGTATTTT	CASSEGLAGGSYTDTQYF	TRBV6-1	-	TRBJ2-3	TRBD2
TGTGCCAGTAGTCCCCGGGACAGGGTCCCGCAGCCCCAGCATTTT	CASSPRDRVPQPQHF	TRBV19	-	TRBJ1-5	TRBD1
TGTGCCAGCAGTGAAACCCGGTTCGGGCAGCCCCAGCATTTT	CASSETRFGQPQHF	TRBV2	few	TRBJ1-5	-
TGTGCCAGCAGCTTAGAAACGACAGGGGCCACTGAAGCTTTCTTT	CASSLETTGATEAFF	TRBV11-2	-	TRBJ1-1	TRBD1
TGCGCCAGCAGTGGAGCGGGAGGCAACAACAATGAGCAGTTCTTC	CASSGAGGNNNEQFF	TRBV10-1	once	TRBJ2-1	TRBD2
TGCAGTGCTAGAGATCGGGGCGAGCAGTACTTC	CSARDRGEQYF	TRBV20-1	-	TRBJ2-7	-
TGTGCCAGCAGCCAAGAGGGCAAGGACACAGATACGCAGTATTTT	CASSQEGKDTDTQYF	TRBV4-2	-	TRBJ2-3	-
TGTGCCAGCAGCTTATCCCAGAACACTGAAGCTTTCTTT	CASSLSQNTEAFF	TRBV7-3	-	TRBJ1-1	-
TGTGCCAGCAGCAAGACAGCGGGAGCGACGGTTGAGCAGTTCTTC	CASSKTAGATVEQFF	TRBV7-2	-	TRBJ2-1	TRBD2
TGTGCCAGCAGCCTAGGGACTAGCGGGACCCTCACCGGGGAGCTGTTTTTT	CASSLGTSGTLTGELFF	TRBV4-2	once	TRBJ2-2	TRBD2
TGTGCCAGCAGCTTAGAAGGAGACTATGGCTACACCTTC	CASSLEGDYGYTF	TRBV7-9	-	TRBJ1-2	-
TGTGCCAGCAGTTTACTGGGGCAGCCCTCTGGGGCCAACGTCCTGACTTTC	CASSLLGQPSGANVLTF	TRBV27	few	TRBJ2-6	-
TGCAGCATACGGGAGGGGGGGTTCACTGAAGCTTTCTTT	CSIREGGFTEAFF	TRBV29-1	few	TRBJ1-1	-
TGTGCCAGCAGCAAAATTCCACAGCGGAGCAATCAGCCCCAGTATTTT	CASSKIPQRSNQPQYF	TRBV21-1	-	TRBJ2-3	-
TGTGCCAGCAGAGGACTAGCGTGGGATACGCAGTATTTT	CASRGLAWDTQYF	TRBV6-5	once	TRBJ2-3	TRBD2
TGTGCCAGCAGCTCCCGACTCTCTGGGGCCAACGTCCTGACTTTC	CASSSRLSGANVLTF	TRBV9	-	TRBJ2-6	-
TGTGCCAGCAGTGCAATAGGGACTAGCGGGAGCTACGAGCAGTACTTC	CASSAIGTSGSYEQYF	TRBV6-1	-	TRBJ2-7	TRBD2
TGTGCCAGCAGCTTAAGTACAGGGCAAGATACGCAGTATTTT	CASSLSTGQDTQYF	TRBV7-2	-	TRBJ2-3	-
TGTGCCTGGAGTGCAAATAGCGCGGGGGAAGCTTTCTTT	CAWSANSAGEAFF	TRBV30	few	TRBJ1-1	-
TGTGCCAGCAGCCCGGAGGGGACCCCACTTAGATACTTC	CASSPEGTPLRYF	TRBV9	-	TRBJ2-7	-
TGTGCCAGTACCACCTCGGGAGGGTGGGATGGCAATCAGCCCCAGCATTTT	CASTTSGGWDGNQPQHF	TRBV19	-	TRBJ1-5	-
TGTGCCAGCAGAGAGAGCCCTAGCTCCTACAATGAGCAGTTCTTC	CASRESPSSYNEQFF	TRBV2	-	TRBJ2-1	-